This T cell receptor beta chain was retrieved from a study of cytomegalovirus exposure and HLA in healthy donors (dated by TCRdb to 2017 to 2019). General notes on the study: In an earlier analysis of under 600 of the donors, 276 Gb of sequence data and 117 million unique TCR beta sequences from about 179 million T cells were reported. Roughly 300 gigabases of sequencing data and roughly 90 million unique TCR sequences were included in an early release covering roughly 600 HLA-typed donors. Of the roughly 400 genotyped donors, around 81% fell in the genetic ancestry cluster associated with self-reported Caucasian donors. The study aimed to test whether signatures of past pathogen exposure could be identified by cataloging public T cell receptors. The study profiled the T cell repertoires of around 700 subjects by immunosequencing and related them to cytomegalovirus serostatus. In addition to the first cohort of 666 subjects, a separate validation cohort of 100 to 150 different subjects was used. The study combined high-throughput TCR immunosequencing, statistical association of individual TCRs with disease status, and machine learning to predict cytomegalovirus infection status. A later analysis re-analyzed previously published TCR beta repertoires from several hundred donors and added high-resolution HLA genotyping to study TCR occurrence patterns. The later analysis used no new phenotypic data to find candidate immune exposures, relying instead on TCR beta sequences and their occurrence across donors. An earlier analysis of 587 of the donors used high-throughput TCR beta sequencing to judge whether each TCR beta V gene segment behaved as functional or pseudogenic. Donor age, sex, ethnicity and CMV serostatus were collected together with the repertoire data. Genome-wide SNP genotypes for about three fifths of the 666 donors were used in a later genetic analysis, which treated that subset as a discovery cohort. All discovery cohort repertoires had been generated using a single sequencing platform. Both class I and class II loci were covered by HLA typing, at four-digit resolution. The number of typed donors differed by locus: about 629-640 for A, B, C, DRB1 and DQB1; some 500 for DQA1; around 610 for DPA1; and some 430 for DPB1. Because of strong linkage in the cohort, roughly five DR-DQ haplotypes were treated as single units for association and clustering. Among about 360 genotyped donors of the cohort, an average of 235,054 unique TCR beta nucleotide sequences were sequenced per donor, roughly a sixth of them non-productive.

The junction shows trimming of 3 bases on V and 6 bases on J, and the gene matches do not reach 10 bases of it. As encoded in the germline V gene (reference sequence), CDR1 is LNHDA while CDR2 is SQIVND. The CDR3 goes from the cysteine to the phenylalanine over 15 residues. The kept DNA is CDR3 alone, 45 bases in frame from the first base. Libraries were constructed by the immunoSEQ multiplex PCR assay. A mixture of 60 forward primers for TCR Vbeta segments and 13 reverse primers for TCR Jbeta segments was used in the multiplex PCR. The CDR3 region of rearranged TCR beta genes was amplified from genomic DNA with a multiplex PCR assay. The Illumina HiSeq System was used to sequence the amplified TCR beta libraries as 87-base-pair reads. As for the original processing: Across the 500 to 850 repertoires, a later analysis counted tens of millions of unique TCR beta chains, roughly 11 million of which were shared by at least two donors. A nearest-neighbor algorithm error-corrected the raw reads and collapsed the reads into unique sequences, merging closely related sequences to remove PCR and sequencing errors. Alignment of CDR3 sequences to IMGT reference sequences was used to assign V, D and J gene segments. For a sequence to be retained, at least a six-nucleotide match to both a V gene segment and a J gene segment was required. Rearrangements were called productive when the CDR3 lacked stop codons and stayed in frame with V and J; all others were non-productive. CDR3 was defined by IMGT convention, running from the second conserved V-encoded cysteine to the conserved J-encoded phenylalanine. The earlier analysis of some 600 of the donors excluded sequences that lacked an unambiguous match to a single V gene segment. An earlier analysis of some 500 of the donors classified V segments as functional when productive rearrangements were above 56.7% and as segregating when the standard deviation between donors was above 5%. A statistical classification framework was built for diagnosing cytomegalovirus status from the catalog of TCR beta chain sequences. In a later analysis, V and J genes were assigned by comparing TCR nucleotide sequences against IMGT/GENE-DB human TR gene sequences. Using the TCRdist pipeline, a later analysis assigned CDR3 sequences along with most-parsimonious VDJ recombination scenarios. In a later analysis, every TCR beta chain was defined by the combination of its CDR3 amino acid sequence and its V-gene family, and reads without a unique V-gene family were dropped. As a way to deal with suspected cross-contamination and a sequencing artifact, a later analysis dropped 640 or so nucleotide sequences that were highly shared and had low generation probability. In a later analysis, a clonal expansion index for each public chain was calculated from normalized within-repertoire ranks of inferred template counts. In a later analysis, generation probabilities were computed with a VDJ recombination model fitted to out-of-frame rearrangements, and the resulting probabilities were checked against IGoR. A later analysis scored TCR-TCR, TCR-HLA and TCR-CMV co-occurrence with hypergeometric tests, applying a repertoire-size bias correction to TCR pairs. False discovery rates were estimated in a later analysis by permuting HLA or CMV assignments 20 times. A later analysis grouped co-occurring TCRs with DBSCAN, adding TCRdist sequence similarity when clustering within HLA-allele-positive subsets. Co-occurrence clustering excluded repertoires with fewer than 30,000 or more than 120,000 public chains, plus five with anomalous nucleotide sharing. What TCRdb holds here is the immuneACCESS table cut down to in-frame rearrangements. Part of the clones is not present; checked against another copy, under half of the missing clones reflect an unresolved V gene, and the others are unexplained. The V and J calls and clone size come from that table; D and trimming were worked out from the DNA. The record for this sample contains over 90,000 clones. The top ten clones comprise about 3% of the sample.

About this clone: It has no known antigen specificity.

The cohort was made up of several hundred healthy bone marrow donors. All cohort members were sampled while nominally healthy, although unrecorded immune exposures were likely present. The donor was CMV seronegative and was included in the group of under 450 seronegative cohort members. A peripheral blood sample was collected from each donor, and TCR beta sequencing was performed on peripheral blood mononuclear cells. The Qiagen DNeasy Blood Extraction Kit was used to extract genomic DNA from the blood cell samples. Study-wide findings and limitations: In an earlier analysis of fewer than 700 of the donors, most TCR beta V segments appeared in productive rearrangements about 90% or about 30% of the time, broadly matching IMGT annotations. Roughly 15 rarely observed V segments, including chromosome 9 orphons, were excluded from the earlier analysis of several hundred of the donors because counts were too low. This cohort had only TCR beta chains sequenced, and the lack of alpha or paired-chain data limited which features could be detected. The classifier was reported to diagnose cytomegalovirus status with high specificity and sensitivity in both the original cohort and the validation cohort. HLA typing was unavailable for some donors at each locus, so association tests used only the typed subset. Most TCR sequences were seen in very few donors, while some public TCRs were found in many individuals. A few of the identified cytomegalovirus-associated TCR beta chains were confirmed in vitro to be specific for cytomegalovirus antigens. It was suggested by the authors that the approach could potentially be generalized to other disease states and immunological phenotypes. Specific HLA alleles were associated with around 18,000 TCR beta sequences at a false discovery rate of 0.05 in a later analysis. In a later analysis, several top co-occurrence clusters were reported to appear linked to parvovirus B19, influenza, CMV and Epstein-Barr virus. When HLA alleles, especially DR and DQ, strongly co-occurred, attributing TCR associations to individual alleles was difficult. V-gene and J-gene trimming of TCR beta chains was associated with a missense DCLRE1C variant in a later genetic analysis, and the association was replicated in an independent cohort. Roughly uniform sequencing depth across donors was assumed in presence/absence analyses, although this assumption may not hold. A later analysis found that TCR association rates varied across HLA loci, with DRB1 alleles showing the most associated TCRs and HLA-C alleles the fewest. Linkage disequilibrium might explain the correlated functional status among segregating V segments, but an unknown experimental factor could not be excluded. In a later genetic analysis, fewer N-insertions in productive TCRs were reported among donors in an Asian-associated ancestry cluster than the approximately 670-donor mean. In the study, around 160 TCR beta chains were listed as associated with cytomegalovirus. The 87-base-pair reads could not distinguish some IMGT-functional V segments, including TRBV6-2 and TRBV6-3, so those segments were excluded. A further reported finding was that TCR beta sequences accurately predicted the HLA-A and HLA-B alleles for most subjects in the first cohort. The sequencing pipeline was judged likely to have produced a cluster of highly shared sequence variants as a technical artifact. In a later analysis, HLA-associated TCR beta chains were found to be more clonally expanded and to have lower generation probabilities than equally common non-associated chains. The only immune exposure information available for the cohort was CMV serostatus. Most CMV-associated TCR beta chains appeared to be HLA-restricted in a later analysis, and the HLA associations seemed to be driven largely by CMV exposure.

Sequencing was performed on PBMCs. The clonotype originates from a middle-aged man in good health and CMV-seronegative. The chain couples TRBV19 to TRBJ1-2, with 7 bases in between that match TRBD1. Read as DNA, the sequence is TGTGCCAGTAGTATCAACCGGGACAGTGAGCATGGCTACACCTTC. Translated, this gives CASSINRDSEHGYTF. Here the CDR3 is joined to the reference TRBV19 and TRBJ1-2 genes, and the full variable domain is: DGGITQSPKYLFRKEGQNVTLSCEQNLNHDAMYWYRQDPGQGLRLIYYSQIVNDFQKGDIAEGYSVSREKKESFPLTVTSAQKNPTAFYLCASSINRDSEHGYTFGSGTRLTVV.